This T cell receptor (beta chain) is drawn from a study of blood T cell repertoires in COVID-19. In the study overall: Sources were T cells, B-cell-depleted T cells, or PBMCs; the material itself was cDNA or gDNA.

The CDR3 covers 18 residues. J gave up 1 base and V 5 bases, and 9 bases lay outside the gene matches. Germline-derived CDR1 and CDR2 are SEHNR and FQNEAQ (reference sequence). Assignment of participants to cohorts was predicated upon participant-reported clinical history. This table comes from immunoSEQ multiplex PCR, and its TCRdb copy is limited to in-frame clones, with some not included. The repertoire has fewer than 400,000 clones, 85% to 95% of them found once; the top ten carry around 4.2%. This receptor was obtained from a woman under 40 who had been exposed to COVID-19. The sample consisted of PBMCs or T cells enriched from blood (not recorded which). The chain combines TRBV7-9 with TRBJ2-6, with 9 bases identical to TRBD1. The CDR3 nucleotides read TGTGCCAGCAGCCGCAGGGACAGGGATTGGTCTGGGGCCAACGTCCTGACTTTC. Translating it yields CASSRRDRDWSGANVLTF.